The sequence of this T cell receptor (beta chain) was determined in a study of shared clonotypes between healthy human individuals (dated by TCRdb to 2018 to 2020). Background for the entire study: A couple of women and three men aged 18 to 49 years were included in the cohort. For each donor, CD4 naive and CD4 memory were each run on three plates, CD8 naive on two plates, and CD8 memory on one plate. To estimate repertoire size and how much clonotype sharing occurs between individuals, the study deeply sequenced the blood TCR repertoires of several healthy adults. Different laboratories and diverse techniques were used to prepare libraries and sequence TCR repertoires, to increase sequencing depth and limit assay-specific biases. Leukapheresis yielded between about 0.85 and 9 billion PBMCs per donor.

Broad study findings and their caveats: Incomplete sequencing was indicated by rarefaction of sorted-subset datasets, despite the large sequencing depth. Pairwise subsampling indicated that sequencing depth was expected to affect the degree of clonotype sharing among donors. Compared with non-shared clonotypes, the clonotypes found in all four sorted-subset donors had higher generation probabilities. Because the study included only a small number of donors, the genetic and exposure-history diversity represented was limited. Sampling was limited to blood, and TCR repertoires in tissue likely differ from TCR repertoires in blood. When a handful of donors were compared, the shared fraction of clonotypes was about 5.4% for naive CD4, about 4% for naive CD8, 2% to 2.5% for memory CD4, and 0.3% to 0.5% for memory CD8. Naive subsets generally had larger estimated clonotype richness than memory subsets did.

With respect to this clone: The antigen this receptor binds is unknown. Nothing much larger sits one base from this clone, and base qualities are not available.

TCR CDR3 regions were amplified from genomic DNA by multiplex PCR using the deep immunoSEQ assay. Genomic DNA extracted from each cell subset was distributed evenly over all wells of several immunoSEQ 96-well plates, and each plate served as one replicate. For sorted subsets, each replicate PCR was loaded with roughly 0.2 ug genomic DNA, equivalent to about 30,000 T cell genomes. Purified libraries were measured with a Qubit 3.0 fluorometer, size-checked on a Bioanalyzer 2100, and measured again with the KAPA Library Quantification kit. Every immunoSEQ 96-well plate was sequenced on a separate single-read 150-cycle Illumina NextSeq 550 flow cell. In the source study's methods: Because only junctional sequences without quality scores were contained in the immunoSEQ output, filtering matching that applied to full-length reads could not be performed. To assign V/J genes and CDR3, sequences were annotated against IMGT germline references using PyIR, a Python wrapper for IgBLAST v1.9. Reads were removed for weak V/J assignments (E-value above 1e-6), missing CDR3, stop codons, out-of-frame junctions, or ambiguous translated residues. V3J clonotypes were defined as sequences sharing the same inferred V gene, J gene, and CDR3 amino acid sequence. The percentage overlap between two repertoires was calculated by dividing the number of shared unique clonotypes by the size of the smaller repertoire. Richness of each repertoire was evaluated using RTK rarefaction, the Chao1 estimator, and Recon v2.1 estimates of unobserved clonotypes. For all TCRbeta clonotypes obtained by the gDNA method from a few donors, generation probabilities were computed with OLGA. In TCRdb, the immuneACCESS table is reduced to in-frame sequences with V and J assigned. These tables do not hold every clone; where another copy was compared, an unresolved V gene accounts for under half, and the others remain unexplained. The DNA was the basis for D and trimming; V, J and clone size are from that table. The sample data list some 1,600,000 clones, and 95% to 99% of these were observed just once. The ten biggest clones cover about 0.4% of the sample.

The donors were healthy, HIV-negative adults with no recently reported acute infections or vaccinations. Every donor was a Caucasian adult residing in Nashville, Tennessee, USA. CD4+ T cells were enriched by magnetic negative selection, after which naive cells were positively selected on CD45RA and the negative fraction was taken as the memory subset. After blood collection by leukapheresis, PBMCs were isolated using Ficoll-Histopaque density gradient centrifugation and then cryopreserved in the vapor phase of liquid nitrogen. Analytical flow cytometry was used to check the purity and quantity of each magnetically sorted T cell population. Each sorted fraction had its genomic DNA isolated and then quantified by UV absorbance on a Nanodrop 2000c. V and J are trimmed by 6 bases and 5 bases, and the gene matches miss 2 bases of the junction. The germline V gene supplies CDR1 ENHRY and CDR2 SYGVKD. Including the terminal cysteine and phenylalanine, the CDR3 comprises 12 residues. Solely the CDR3 DNA is kept, with 36 bases framed from the first base.

The sequencing sample was made of naive CD4+ T cells sorted from blood. Taken with the paper, the label for cell subset or site translates to: CD45RA+ positively selected. Recombination joined TRBV10-3 with TRBJ1-1, and 8 bases in between align with TRBD1. The clonotype comes from a man between 25 and 39 years old in good health. The CDR3 region has the sequence CAIRDRETEAFF. The DNA is as follows: TGTGCCATCAGGGACAGGGAGACTGAAGCTTTCTTT.